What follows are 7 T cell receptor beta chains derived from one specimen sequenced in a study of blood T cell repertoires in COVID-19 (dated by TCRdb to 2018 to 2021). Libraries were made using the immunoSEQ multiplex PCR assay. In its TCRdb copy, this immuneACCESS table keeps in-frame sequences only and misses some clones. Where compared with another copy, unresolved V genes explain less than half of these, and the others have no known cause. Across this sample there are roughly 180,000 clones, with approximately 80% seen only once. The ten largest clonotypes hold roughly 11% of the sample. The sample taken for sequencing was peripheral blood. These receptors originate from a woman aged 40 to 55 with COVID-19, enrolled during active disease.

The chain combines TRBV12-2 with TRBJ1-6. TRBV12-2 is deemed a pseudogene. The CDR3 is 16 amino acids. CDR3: CASRLSPGPYNSPLHF. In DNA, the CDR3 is TGTGCAAGTCGCTTGTCCCCGGGTCCCTATAATTCACCCCTCCACTTT.

This CDR3 is CASSPVYTESSYEQYV. DNA of the CDR3: TGTGCCAGCTCACCAGTTTATACAGAAAGCTCCTACGAGCAGTACGTC. V is TRBV18 and J is TRBJ2-7, with D uncertain. V lost 2 bases to trimming and J lost 0 bases, with 14 bases between them. The CDR3 loop spans 16 amino acids. From germline, CDR1 is KGHSH and CDR2 LQKENI.

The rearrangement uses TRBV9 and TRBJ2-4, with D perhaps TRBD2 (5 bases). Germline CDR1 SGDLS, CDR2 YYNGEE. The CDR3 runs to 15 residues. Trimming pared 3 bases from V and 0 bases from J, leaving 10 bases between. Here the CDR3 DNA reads TGTGCCAGCAGCGAGAGCGGAGGAGCCAAAAACATTCAGTACTTC. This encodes CASSESGGAKNIQYF.

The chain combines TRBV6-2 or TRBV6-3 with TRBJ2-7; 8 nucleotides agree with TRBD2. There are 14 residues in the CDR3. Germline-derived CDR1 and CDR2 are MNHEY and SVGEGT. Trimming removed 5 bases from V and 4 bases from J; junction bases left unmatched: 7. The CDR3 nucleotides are TGTGCCAGCAGTCGAGGGCCGGGAGGGTACGAGCAGTACTTC. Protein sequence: CASSRGPGGYEQYF.

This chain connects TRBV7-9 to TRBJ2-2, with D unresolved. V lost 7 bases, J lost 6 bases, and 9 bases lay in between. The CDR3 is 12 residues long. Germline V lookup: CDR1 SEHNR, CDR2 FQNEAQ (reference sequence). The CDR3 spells CASNSGPGELFF. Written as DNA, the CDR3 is TGTGCCAGCAATTCGGGTCCCGGGGAGCTGTTTTTT.

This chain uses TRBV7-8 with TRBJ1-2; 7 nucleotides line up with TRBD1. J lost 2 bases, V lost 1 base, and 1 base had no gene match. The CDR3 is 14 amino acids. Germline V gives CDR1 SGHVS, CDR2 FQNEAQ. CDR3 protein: CASSLEGGNYGYTF. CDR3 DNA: TGTGCCAGCAGCTTAGAAGGGGGCAACTATGGCTACACCTTC.

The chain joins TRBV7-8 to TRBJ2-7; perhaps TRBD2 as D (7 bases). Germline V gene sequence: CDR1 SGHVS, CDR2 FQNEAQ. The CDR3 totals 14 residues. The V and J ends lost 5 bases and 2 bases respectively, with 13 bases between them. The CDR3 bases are TGTGCCAGCAGCCGAGAGGGGGGGGCCTACGAGCAGTACTTC. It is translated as CASSREGGAYEQYF.